The 20 T cell receptor beta chains listed next were all sequenced from one sample in a study of vaccination and CD4 T cells after COVID-19. Treatment here: approximately 10-day PBMC culture with coronavirus spike peptide pools or control peptides (ViraFEST assay). The Oncomine TCR Beta short-read assay generated sequence data from the DNA of cultured CD4+ T cells. TCRdb analysed the PCR reads with MiXCR anew, one entry per CDR3 protein. This table has over 15,000 distinct CDR3 sequences, 60% to 75% appearing once. Their antigens remain unidentified. The sample consisted of CD4+ T cells from blood, cultured in vitro. These receptors all come from a human donor who had recovered from COVID-19.

This sequence joins TRBV6-1 and TRBJ2-1; 10 nucleotides align to TRBD1. J lost 14 bases, V lost 6 bases, and 13 bases had no gene match. Germline CDR1 is MNHNS and CDR2 is SASEGT. This CDR3 comprises 14 residues. For the CDR3, the DNA is TGTGCCAGCAGGGGCGGACAGGGGGGACTAGGTGAGTTCTTC. Its translation is CASRGGQGGLGEFF.

The V and J genes are TRBV7-9 and TRBJ1-2, with D possibly matching TRBD1 (5 bases). The V gene's germline CDR1 is SEHNR and CDR2 FQNEAQ (reference sequence). The length of the CDR3 is 15 residues. V shed 5 bases and J shed 4 bases, with 17 bases lying between them. The CDR3 bases are TGTGCCAGCAGCCAAGGTCGGGGGGGTGGCTATGGCTACACCTTC. Amino acids: CASSQGRGGGYGYTF.

This clonotype was picked up one time. V and J are TRBV20-1 and TRBJ1-5, with 7 bases aligning to TRBD1. From germline, CDR1 is DFQATT and CDR2 SNEGSKA (reference sequence). V gave up 3 bases and J gave up 4 bases; unmatched junction bases: 6. The CDR3 runs to 14 residues. The CDR3 DNA is TGCAGTGCTAGGGAGGGGGCAGGTAATCAGCCCCAGCATTTT. Translation: CSAREGAGNQPQHF.

The chain combines TRBV7-8 with TRBJ2-1, with 12 bases identical to TRBD2. The CDR3 covers 18 residues. Germline V gene lookup returns CDR1 SGHVS and CDR2 FQNEAQ. J lost 7 bases, V lost 1 base, and 11 bases had no gene match. CDR3 coding DNA: TGTGCCAGCAGCTTAGGGCTAGCGGGAGGGTCCAGGGTGAATGAGCAGTTCTTC. It is translated as CASSLGLAGGSRVNEQFF.

The table lists this clonotype with a few counts. This rearrangement joins TRBV20-1 to TRBJ2-1; TRBD2 matches 7 bases. CDR1 and CDR2 from the germline V gene are DFQATT and SNEGSKA (reference sequence). CDR3 length: 13 residues. CDR3 in DNA: TGCGCTGAGAGGCTAGCGGAAAACAATGAGCAGTTCTTC. Protein sequence: CAERLAENNEQFF.

The V and J genes are TRBV7-2 and TRBJ2-7; perhaps TRBD2 as D (6 bases). CDR1 SGHTA and CDR2 FQGNSA come from the germline V gene. The CDR3 sequence is 14 residues long. Between the trimmed V and J ends, which lost 1 base and 6 bases, there was a span of 13 bases. The CDR3 region is CASSLDGLAAEQYF. CDR3 DNA sequence: TGTGCCAGCAGCTTAGACGGTTTAGCGGCCGAGCAGTACTTC.

The V call is TRBV7-8, the J call TRBJ2-4; no reliable D call. This CDR3 spans 12 amino acids. With 5 bases removed from V and 9 bases from J, the gap between germline ends came to 11 bases. Germline V gene lookup returns CDR1 SGHVS and CDR2 FQNEAQ. The chain's CDR3 is CASSKGLGIQYF. In DNA, the CDR3 is TGTGCCAGCAGCAAAGGGTTGGGCATTCAGTACTTC.

The J gene is TRBJ1-2, the V gene TRBV20-1; D is perhaps TRBD1 (5 bases). This CDR3 has 16 amino acids. V lost 6 bases to trimming and J lost 2 bases, with 22 bases between them. Per germline, CDR1 DFQATT and CDR2 SNEGSKA (reference sequence). CDR3 residues: CSAQAGGGLRNYGYTF. The CDR3 region has the DNA TGCAGTGCACAGGCGGGTGGCGGCTTAAGGAACTATGGCTACACCTTC.

This clonotype was picked up a small number of times. The CDR3 loop is CASSATGNTQYF. DNA for the CDR3: TGTGCCAGCAGCGCAACTGGGAATACGCAGTATTTT. The gene calls are TRBV6-1 and TRBJ2-3; D ambiguous. Germline CDR1 reads MNHNS; CDR2 reads SASEGT. The length of the CDR3 is 12 residues. V gave up 6 bases and J gave up 7 bases, with 11 bases separating them.

The chain carries TRBV7-6 and TRBJ1-3, with 7 bases fitting TRBD1. The CDR3 is made up of 17 amino acids. With 0 bases clipped from V and 2 bases from J, the junction kept 7 bases outside the gene matches. Germline-derived CDR1 and CDR2 are SGHVS and FNYEAQ. CDR3 loop: CASSLALAGGAGNTIYF. CDR3 DNA sequence: TGTGCCAGCAGCTTAGCGCTCGCAGGGGGAGCTGGAAACACCATATATTTT.

The J gene is TRBJ1-5, the V gene TRBV6-1, with D perhaps TRBD1 (6 bases). The V and J ends lost 5 bases and 5 bases respectively, with 19 bases between them. Germline V gene lookup returns CDR1 MNHNS and CDR2 SASEGT. The CDR3 contains 16 residues. The CDR3 nucleotides read TGTGCCAGCAGTAGGGAGACAGGAGTATTTGATCAGCCCCAGCATTTT. Translating gives CASSRETGVFDQPQHF.

The chain joins TRBV28 to TRBJ1-2; 7 bases are a match to TRBD1. This CDR3 contains 15 residues. Per germline, CDR1 MDHEN and CDR2 SYDVKM. Trimming removed 6 bases from V and 7 bases from J; junction bases left unmatched: 14. DNA of the CDR3: TGTGCCAGCAGCGCAACCCGAGGGGGCGTTGGTGGCTACACCTTC. It codes for CASSATRGGVGGYTF.

V is TRBV15 and J is TRBJ1-5, with unresolved D. Germline CDR1 is LNHNV and CDR2 is YYDKDF (reference sequence). This CDR3 has 12 residues. The germline V and J ends were trimmed by 8 bases and 6 bases, with 11 bases remaining between them. Here the CDR3 reads CATGRTGQPQHF. CDR3 DNA sequence: TGTGCCACCGGGAGGACCGGTCAGCCCCAGCATTTT. The full variable domain, its missing parts supplied by reference TRBV15 and TRBJ1-5, is DAMVIQNPRYQVTQFGKPVTLSCSQTLNHNVMYWYQQKSSQAPKLLFHYYDKDFNNEADTPDNFQSRRPNTSFCFLDIRSPGLGDTAMYLCATGRTGQPQHFGDGTRLSIL.

The chain is built from TRBV19 and TRBJ1-1; the D is unclear. There are 16 residues in the CDR3. With 1 base removed from V and 1 base from J, the gap between germline ends came to 13 bases. In germline, CDR1 is LNHDA, CDR2 SQIVND (reference sequence). The CDR3: CASSIAGLDQNTEAFF. CDR3 nucleotide sequence: TGTGCCAGTAGTATAGCTGGGTTGGACCAGAACACTGAAGCTTTCTTT.

This clonotype was recorded a few times. This chain connects TRBV7-6 to TRBJ1-6; 8 bases map to TRBD1. CDR1 is SGHVS, CDR2 FNYEAQ, per germline. The ends lost 6 bases at V and 8 bases at J; junction bases unmatched: 9. CDR3 length: 15 residues. The CDR3 sequence is CASSSTGGRDSPLHF. The CDR3 DNA sequence: TGTGCCAGCAGTTCAACAGGGGGAAGGGATTCACCCCTCCACTTT.

The gene calls are TRBV11-3 and TRBJ2-1, with a weak D call TRBD1 (5 bases). The CDR3 contains 11 residues. V was trimmed by 4 bases and J by 15 bases, leaving 13 bases between them. CDR1 and CDR2 (germline): SGHNT, YENEEA. Here the CDR3 reads CASSSQGTPFF. The CDR3 bases are TGTGCCAGCAGCTCCCAGGGAACTCCGTTCTTC.

The J gene is TRBJ2-7, the V gene TRBV27; 10 bases fit TRBD2. The CDR3 covers 14 residues. The germline V gene has CDR1 MNHEY and CDR2 SMNVEV (reference sequence). Trimming took 5 bases from V and 5 from J; bases not matched to a gene: 6. CDR3 DNA: TGTGCCAGCAGTGCCAGCGGGAGGGCTCACGAGCAGTACTTC. This gives the protein CASSASGRAHEQYF.

This clonotype was detected only a few times. The rearrangement uses TRBV6-5 and TRBJ2-3, with no clear D. Germline V gene data show CDR1 as MNHEY and CDR2 as SVGAGI. This CDR3 comprises 13 residues. V was shortened by 2 bases and J by 1 base, with 4 bases between the two germline ends. Here the CDR3 DNA reads TGTGCCAGCAGTTACGAACGCACAGATACGCAGTATTTT. This encodes CASSYERTDTQYF.

A few counts support this clonotype. The CDR3 DNA sequence: TGTGCCACCAGTCCGCCGGGACAGGGCAAGGTCGGGGAGCTGTTTTTT. Protein product: CATSPPGQGKVGELFF. The rearrangement joins TRBV24-1 to TRBJ2-2, with 9 bases lining up with TRBD1. V was pared by 6 bases and J by 7 bases, with 11 bases of the junction left unmatched. Germline CDR1 is KGHDR and CDR2 is SFDVKD. The CDR3 has 16 amino acids.

This clonotype was detected only a few times. The rearrangement joins TRBV7-2 to TRBJ1-6; D ambiguous. CDR3 length equals 17 residues. Trimming took off 1 base at V and 6 bases at J, with 16 bases between the two ends. Germline V gene data show CDR1 as SGHTA and CDR2 as FQGNSA. The CDR3 DNA sequence: TGTGCCAGCAGCTTAGTATTTTATGAGGAGGGTAATTCACCCCTCCACTTT. Amino acids: CASSLVFYEEGNSPLHF.